The clone carrying this T cell receptor (beta chain) was observed at least ten times. The entry originates in a study of T cells after yellow fever vaccination. TCRdb passed the 5' RACE reads through MiXCR, listing each CDR3 protein once. The sample consists of under 150,000 distinct CDR3 sequences, approximately 7.7% of them appearing once. The germline CDR1 and CDR2 sequences are LNHDA and SQIVND (reference sequence). V was cut by 5 bases and J by 4 bases, with 17 bases left in between. There are 15 residues in the CDR3. This TCR was sampled from a man aged 25 to 40 who received the YFV17D yellow fever vaccine. The V and J genes are TRBV19 and TRBJ2-5; TRBD1 is a possible D gene (6 bases). The sample in question was CD4+ T cells sorted from PBMCs, obtained 5 days after the yellow fever booster vaccination. The CDR3 DNA follows: TGTGCCAGTAGTCAACAGGGTCGAGGAGCAGAGACCCAGTACTTC. Protein product: CASSQQGRGAETQYF.